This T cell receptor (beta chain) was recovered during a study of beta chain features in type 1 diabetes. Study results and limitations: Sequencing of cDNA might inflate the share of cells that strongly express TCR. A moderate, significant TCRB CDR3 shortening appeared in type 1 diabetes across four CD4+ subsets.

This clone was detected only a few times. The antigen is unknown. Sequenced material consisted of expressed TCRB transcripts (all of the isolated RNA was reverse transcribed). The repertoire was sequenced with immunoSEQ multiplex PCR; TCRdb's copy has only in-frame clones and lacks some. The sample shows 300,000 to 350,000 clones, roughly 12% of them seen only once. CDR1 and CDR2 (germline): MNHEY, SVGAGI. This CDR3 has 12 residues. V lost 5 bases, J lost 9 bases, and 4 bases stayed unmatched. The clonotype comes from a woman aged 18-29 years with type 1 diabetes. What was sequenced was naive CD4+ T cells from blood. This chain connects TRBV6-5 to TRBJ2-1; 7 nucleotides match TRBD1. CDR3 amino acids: CASSAQGSEQFF. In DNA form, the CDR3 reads TGTGCCAGCAGTGCACAGGGGTCTGAGCAGTTCTTC.